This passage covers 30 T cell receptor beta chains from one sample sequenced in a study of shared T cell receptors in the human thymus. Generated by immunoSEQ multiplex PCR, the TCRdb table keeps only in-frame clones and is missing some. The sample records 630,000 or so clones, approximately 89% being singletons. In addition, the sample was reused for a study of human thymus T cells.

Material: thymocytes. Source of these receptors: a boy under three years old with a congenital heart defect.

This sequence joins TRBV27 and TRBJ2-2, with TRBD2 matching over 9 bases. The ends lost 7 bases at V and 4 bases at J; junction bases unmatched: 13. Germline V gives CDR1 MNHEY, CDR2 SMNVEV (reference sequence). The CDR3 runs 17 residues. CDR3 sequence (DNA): TGTGCCAGCAAAGTACGATGGCGGGAGGGTAGCACCGGGGAGCTGTTTTTT. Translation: CASKVRWREGSTGELFF.

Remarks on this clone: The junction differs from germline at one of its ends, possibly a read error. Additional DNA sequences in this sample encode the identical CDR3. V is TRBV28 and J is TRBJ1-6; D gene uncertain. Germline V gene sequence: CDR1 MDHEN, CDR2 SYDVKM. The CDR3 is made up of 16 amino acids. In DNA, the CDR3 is TGTGCCTCGTCCTTTACCAACCACACTAGGCATTCCCCCCTCCACTTT. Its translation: CASSFTNHTRHSPLHF.

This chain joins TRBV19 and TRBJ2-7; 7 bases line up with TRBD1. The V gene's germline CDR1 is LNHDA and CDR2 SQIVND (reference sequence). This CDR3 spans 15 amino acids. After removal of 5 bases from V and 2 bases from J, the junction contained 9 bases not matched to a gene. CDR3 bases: TGTGCCAGTAGTCCATACCTGACAGGGCCCTACGAGCAGTACTTC. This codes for CASSPYLTGPYEQYF.

The CDR3 region has the DNA TGTGCCTGGAGGGATGAGCCGGGACAGGGGTTTGAAAAACTGTTTTTT. This translates into CAWRDEPGQGFEKLFF. V and J are TRBV30 and TRBJ1-4; 10 bases fit TRBD1. CDR3 size: 16 residues. V lost 3 bases to trimming and J lost 7 bases; unmatched junction nucleotides: 11. In germline, CDR1 is GTSNPN, CDR2 SVGIG (reference sequence).

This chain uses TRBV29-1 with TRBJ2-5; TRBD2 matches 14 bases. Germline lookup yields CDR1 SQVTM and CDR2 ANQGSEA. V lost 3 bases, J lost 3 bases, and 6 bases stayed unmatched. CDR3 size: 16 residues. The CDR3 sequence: CSVDGTSGRGEETQYF. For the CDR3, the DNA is TGCAGCGTTGACGGGACTAGCGGGAGAGGGGAAGAGACCCAGTACTTC.

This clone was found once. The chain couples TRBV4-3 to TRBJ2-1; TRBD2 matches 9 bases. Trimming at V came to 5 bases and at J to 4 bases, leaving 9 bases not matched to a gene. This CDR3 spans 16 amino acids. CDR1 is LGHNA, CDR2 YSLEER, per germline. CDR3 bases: TGCGCCAGCAGCTCAACACCTAGCGGGGCTTACAATGAGCAGTTCTTC. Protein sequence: CASSSTPSGAYNEQFF.

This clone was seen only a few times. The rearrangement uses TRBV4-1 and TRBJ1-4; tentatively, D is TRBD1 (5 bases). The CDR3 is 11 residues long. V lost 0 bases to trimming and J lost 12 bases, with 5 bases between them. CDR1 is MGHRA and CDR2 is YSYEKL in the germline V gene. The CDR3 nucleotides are TGCGCCAGCAGCCAAGAAGGGGAACTGTTTTTT. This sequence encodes CASSQEGELFF.

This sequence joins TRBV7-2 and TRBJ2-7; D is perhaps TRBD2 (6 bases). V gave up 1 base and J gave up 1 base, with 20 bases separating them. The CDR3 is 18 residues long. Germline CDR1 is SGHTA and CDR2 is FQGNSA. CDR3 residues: CASSLVPAGLRISYEQYF. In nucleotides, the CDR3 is TGTGCCAGCAGCTTAGTGCCGGCGGGACTTAGGATTTCCTACGAGCAGTACTTC. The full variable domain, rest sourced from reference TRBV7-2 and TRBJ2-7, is GAGVSQSPSNKVTEKGKDVELRCDPISGHTALYWYRQSLGQGLEFLIYFQGNSAPDKSGLPSDRFSAERTGGSVSTLTIQRTQQEDSAVYLCASSLVPAGLRISYEQYFGPGTRLTVT.

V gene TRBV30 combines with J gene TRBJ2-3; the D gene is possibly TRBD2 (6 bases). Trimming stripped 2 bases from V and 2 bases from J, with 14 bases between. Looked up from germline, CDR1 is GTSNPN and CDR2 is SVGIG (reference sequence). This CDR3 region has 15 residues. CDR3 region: CAWSPQRRVTDTQYF. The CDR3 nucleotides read TGTGCCTGGAGTCCACAGCGGAGGGTCACAGATACGCAGTATTTT.

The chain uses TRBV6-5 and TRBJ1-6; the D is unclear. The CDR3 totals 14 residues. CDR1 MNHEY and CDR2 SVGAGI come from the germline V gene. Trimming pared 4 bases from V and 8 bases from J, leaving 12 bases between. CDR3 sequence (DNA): TGTGCCAGCAGTTCTACGGCAGGCGATTCACCCCTCCACTTT. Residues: CASSSTAGDSPLHF.

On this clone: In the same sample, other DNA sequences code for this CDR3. The CDR3 nucleotides read TGCGCCAGCAGCCCCCGGGGCGGGGGGCTTTCGTCCCCCCTCCACTTT. It codes for CASSPRGGGLSSPLHF. The chain employs TRBV4-3 and TRBJ1-6; D is perhaps TRBD1 (6 bases). CDR1 is LGHNA and CDR2 is YSLEER in the germline V gene. There are 16 residues in the CDR3. V was trimmed by 4 bases and J by 13 bases, leaving 23 bases between them.

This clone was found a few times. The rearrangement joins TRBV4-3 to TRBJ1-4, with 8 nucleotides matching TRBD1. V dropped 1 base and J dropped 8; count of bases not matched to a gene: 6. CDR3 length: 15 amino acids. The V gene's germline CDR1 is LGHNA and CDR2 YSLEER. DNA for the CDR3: TGCGCCAGCAGCCAAGTAGGGCAGGGGGCGGAAAAACTGTTTTTT. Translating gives CASSQVGQGAEKLFF.

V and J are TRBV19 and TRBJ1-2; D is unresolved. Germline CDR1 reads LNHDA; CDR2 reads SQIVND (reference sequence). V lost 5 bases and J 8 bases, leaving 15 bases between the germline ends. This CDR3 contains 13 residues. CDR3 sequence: CASSSQAPGGYTF. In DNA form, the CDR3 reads TGTGCCAGTAGTTCTCAAGCCCCGGGGGGCTACACCTTC.

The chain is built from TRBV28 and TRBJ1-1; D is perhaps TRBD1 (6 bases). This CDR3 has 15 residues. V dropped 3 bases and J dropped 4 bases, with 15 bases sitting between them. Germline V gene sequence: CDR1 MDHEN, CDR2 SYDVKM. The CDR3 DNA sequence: TGTGCCAGCAGTTTGTCTCGGCAGGGGAGCACTGAAGCTTTCTTT. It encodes CASSLSRQGSTEAFF.

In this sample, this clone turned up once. The CDR3 here is CASSQDGRHSYEQYF. DNA of the CDR3: TGTGCCAGCAGCCAAGACGGGAGACACTCCTACGAGCAGTACTTC. The chain uses TRBV4-2 and TRBJ2-7; maybe TRBD2 (6 bases). V was shortened by 0 bases and J by 0 bases, with 9 bases between the two germline ends. This CDR3 is 15 amino acids long. Germline V gives CDR1 LGHNA, CDR2 YNFKEQ.

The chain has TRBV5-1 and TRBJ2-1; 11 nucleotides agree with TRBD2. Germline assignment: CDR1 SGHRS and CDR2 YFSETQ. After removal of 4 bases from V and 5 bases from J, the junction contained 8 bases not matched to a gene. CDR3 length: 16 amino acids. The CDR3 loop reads CASSPGTSGADNEQFF. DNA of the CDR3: TGCGCCAGCAGCCCCGGGACTAGCGGAGCAGACAATGAGCAGTTCTTC.

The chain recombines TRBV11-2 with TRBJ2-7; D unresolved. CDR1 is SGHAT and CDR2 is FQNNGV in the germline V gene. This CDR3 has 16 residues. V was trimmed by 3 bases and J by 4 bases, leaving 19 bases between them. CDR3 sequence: CASSFWIRVAQYEQYF. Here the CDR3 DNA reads TGTGCCAGCAGCTTTTGGATTCGGGTAGCACAATACGAGCAGTACTTC.

The CDR3, as DNA: TGTGCCAGCAGTGGGGGGGGAGAGACCCAGTACTTC. Protein sequence: CASSGGGETQYF. The rearrangement uses TRBV27 and TRBJ2-5; 7 bases line up with TRBD2. CDR3 length: 12 residues. Germline CDR1 MNHEY, CDR2 SMNVEV (reference sequence). The trim removed 5 bases at V and 4 bases at J, leaving 1 base unmatched.

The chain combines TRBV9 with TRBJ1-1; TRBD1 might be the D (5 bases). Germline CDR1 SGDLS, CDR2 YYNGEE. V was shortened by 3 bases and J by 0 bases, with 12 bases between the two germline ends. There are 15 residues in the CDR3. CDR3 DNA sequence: TGTGCCAGCAGCGAAGTAAGGGGCATGAACACTGAAGCTTTCTTT. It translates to CASSEVRGMNTEAFF.

The CDR3 here is CASSTGTANEKLFF. The CDR3, as DNA: TGTGCCAGCAGCACCGGGACAGCAAATGAAAAACTGTTTTTT. The genes are TRBV5-6 and TRBJ1-4, with TRBD1 identical over 7 bases. Per the germline V gene, CDR1 is SGHDT and CDR2 is YYEEEE. Germline trimming cut 4 bases from V and 5 bases from J; bases unmatched to any gene: 5. The CDR3 has 14 residues.

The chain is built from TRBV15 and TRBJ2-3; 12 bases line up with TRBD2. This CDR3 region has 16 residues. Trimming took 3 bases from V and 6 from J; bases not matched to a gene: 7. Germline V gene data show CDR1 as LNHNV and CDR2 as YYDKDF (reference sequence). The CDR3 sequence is CATSSTSGRNKDTQYF. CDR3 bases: TGTGCCACCAGCAGTACTAGCGGGAGGAATAAGGATACGCAGTATTTT.

The CDR3 bases are TGTGCCAGCAGTTTAGAGCGGGGGGTATACAATGAGCAGTTCTTC. This codes for CASSLERGVYNEQFF. The chain recombines TRBV28 with TRBJ2-1, with 9 bases identical to TRBD2. V shed 2 bases and J 4 bases; nucleotides not matched to a gene: 3. Germline CDR1 MDHEN, CDR2 SYDVKM. The CDR3 extends over 15 amino acids.

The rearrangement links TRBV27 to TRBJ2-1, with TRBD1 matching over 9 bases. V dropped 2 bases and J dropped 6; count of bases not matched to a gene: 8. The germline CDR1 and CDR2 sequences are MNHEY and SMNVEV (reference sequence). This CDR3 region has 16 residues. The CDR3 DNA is TGTGCCAGCAGTTTAAACGGACAGGGGCTGCCCAATGAGCAGTTCTTC. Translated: CASSLNGQGLPNEQFF.

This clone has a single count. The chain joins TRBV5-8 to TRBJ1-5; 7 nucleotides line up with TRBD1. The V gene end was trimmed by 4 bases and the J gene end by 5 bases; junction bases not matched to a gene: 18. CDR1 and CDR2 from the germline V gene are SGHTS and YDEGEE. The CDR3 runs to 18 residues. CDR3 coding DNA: TGTGCCAGCAGCCAAATTGGGGCCGATAGACAGGGTGATCAGCCCCAGCATTTT. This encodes CASSQIGADRQGDQPQHF.

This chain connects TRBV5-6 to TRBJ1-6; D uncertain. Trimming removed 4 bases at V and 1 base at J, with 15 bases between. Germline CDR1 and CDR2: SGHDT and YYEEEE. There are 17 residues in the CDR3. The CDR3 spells CASSSRVWESYNSPLHF. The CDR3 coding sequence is TGTGCCAGCAGCAGCAGAGTATGGGAGTCCTATAATTCACCCCTCCACTTT.

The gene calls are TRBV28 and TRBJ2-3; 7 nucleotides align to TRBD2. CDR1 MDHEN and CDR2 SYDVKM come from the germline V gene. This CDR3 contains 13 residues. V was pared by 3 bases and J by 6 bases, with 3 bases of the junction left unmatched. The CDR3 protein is CASSFPGGDTQYF. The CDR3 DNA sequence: TGTGCCAGCAGTTTCCCCGGGGGGGATACGCAGTATTTT.

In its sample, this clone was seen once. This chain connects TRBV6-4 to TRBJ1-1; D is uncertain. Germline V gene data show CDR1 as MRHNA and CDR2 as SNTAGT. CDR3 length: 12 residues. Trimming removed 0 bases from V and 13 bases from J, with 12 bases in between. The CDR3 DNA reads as TGTGCCAGCAGTGACTCGGAGGACGGCCTTTTCTTT. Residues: CASSDSEDGLFF.

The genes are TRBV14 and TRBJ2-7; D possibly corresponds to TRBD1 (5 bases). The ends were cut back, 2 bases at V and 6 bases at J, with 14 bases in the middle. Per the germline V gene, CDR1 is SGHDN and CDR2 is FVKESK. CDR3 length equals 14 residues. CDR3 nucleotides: TGTGCCAGCAGCCAATCCAGAAGGGGCGGCGAGCAGTACTTC. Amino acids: CASSQSRRGGEQYF.

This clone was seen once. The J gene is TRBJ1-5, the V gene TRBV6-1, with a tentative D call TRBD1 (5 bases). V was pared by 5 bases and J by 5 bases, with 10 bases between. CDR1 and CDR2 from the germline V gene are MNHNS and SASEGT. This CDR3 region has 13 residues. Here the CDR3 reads CASSWGGDQPQHF. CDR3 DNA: TGTGCCAGCAGTTGGGGGGGAGATCAGCCCCAGCATTTT.

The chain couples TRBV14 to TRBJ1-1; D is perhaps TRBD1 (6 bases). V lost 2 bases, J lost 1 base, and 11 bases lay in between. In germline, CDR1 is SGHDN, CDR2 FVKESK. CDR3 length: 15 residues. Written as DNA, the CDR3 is TGTGCCAGCAGCCAACCCGGGACACCGAACACTGAAGCTTTCTTT. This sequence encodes CASSQPGTPNTEAFF.